A selection of T cell receptor beta chains follows, all from one sample in a study of T cell clones after liver transplantation. Repertoires were generated with immunoSEQ multiplex PCR, while TCRdb's copy carries only in-frame clones and drops some. The table includes about 68,000 clones, 90% to 95% detected once. Sequencing used CD4+ T cells from blood, obtained around 27 months after liver transplant. These receptors all stem from a human patient who received a liver transplant. Part of the T cells may come from the graft donor. Each CDR3 is given with its conserved first and last residue. The order of the fields is J gene, clone size, V gene, D gene, CDR3 DNA, CDR3 protein. The D gene is left open where the match is weak. The size entry is marked missing in some rows and otherwise reads once, few, many or a size class.

j_call: TRBJ2-7; clone_size: NA; v_call: TRBV15; d_call: TRBD2; cdr3_nt: TGTGCCACCAGCAGAGTACTAGCGGGGGTCTACGAGCAGTACTTC; cdr3_aa: CATSRVLAGVYEQYF
j_call: TRBJ2-4; clone_size: NA; v_call: TRBV2; d_call: NA; cdr3_nt: TGTGCCAGCAGGGCCACAGGACTTACTAAAAACATTCAGTACTTC; cdr3_aa: CASRATGLTKNIQYF
j_call: TRBJ2-2; clone_size: once; v_call: TRBV19; d_call: TRBD2; cdr3_nt: TGTGCCAGTAGTATAGGGCTAGCGGGAGTTGAAGCGGAGCTGTTTTTT; cdr3_aa: CASSIGLAGVEAELFF
j_call: TRBJ2-7; clone_size: once; v_call: TRBV27; d_call: TRBD2; cdr3_nt: TGTGCCAGCAGACCTAGCGGCTCCTACGAGCAGTACTTC; cdr3_aa: CASRPSGSYEQYF
j_call: TRBJ2-3; clone_size: NA; v_call: TRBV5-1; d_call: TRBD2; cdr3_nt: TGCGCCAGCAGCTCATCCCTAGCGGGAGACGGAGATACGCAGTATTTT; cdr3_aa: CASSSSLAGDGDTQYF
j_call: TRBJ2-1; clone_size: once; v_call: TRBV2; d_call: NA; cdr3_nt: TGTGCCAGCAGGGGGATGGGTAGTTCCAATGAGCAGTTCTTC; cdr3_aa: CASRGMGSSNEQFF
j_call: TRBJ2-7; clone_size: NA; v_call: TRBV28; d_call: NA; cdr3_nt: TGTGCCAGCAGTTTATTGACAGGCGACGAGCAGTACTTC; cdr3_aa: CASSLLTGDEQYF
j_call: TRBJ2-3; clone_size: NA; v_call: TRBV9; d_call: NA; cdr3_nt: TGTGCCAGCAGCGTAGTGTCTAGTCCCACAGATACGCAGTATTTT; cdr3_aa: CASSVVSSPTDTQYF
j_call: TRBJ1-1; clone_size: NA; v_call: TRBV25-1; d_call: NA; cdr3_nt: TGTGCCAGCAGTGTACCGGGACACTTAAACACTGAAGCTTTCTTT; cdr3_aa: CASSVPGHLNTEAFF
j_call: TRBJ2-1; clone_size: NA; v_call: TRBV4-2; d_call: TRBD1; cdr3_nt: TGTGCCAGCAGCCAGGCCGGACAGGGGGCATTGGGCTCCTACAATGAGCAGTTCTTC; cdr3_aa: CASSQAGQGALGSYNEQFF
j_call: TRBJ1-1; clone_size: NA; v_call: TRBV28; d_call: NA; cdr3_nt: TGTGCCAGCAGTCAGCCAATCAACACTGAAGCTTTCTTT; cdr3_aa: CASSQPINTEAFF
j_call: TRBJ1-5; clone_size: NA; v_call: TRBV29-1; d_call: TRBD1; cdr3_nt: TGCAGCGCGGGGGAGACAGGGGGCGGTCAGCCCCAGCATTTT; cdr3_aa: CSAGETGGGQPQHF
j_call: TRBJ1-1; clone_size: once; v_call: TRBV2; d_call: NA; cdr3_nt: TGTGCCACTTCACAGGGAGAATACACTGAAGCTTTCTTT; cdr3_aa: CATSQGEYTEAFF
j_call: TRBJ2-7; clone_size: NA; v_call: TRBV7-2; d_call: TRBD2; cdr3_nt: TGTGCCAGCAGCTCCCTCCTAGCGGTCAACTACGAGCAGTACTTC; cdr3_aa: CASSSLLAVNYEQYF
j_call: TRBJ2-2; clone_size: NA; v_call: TRBV6-5; d_call: NA; cdr3_nt: TGTGCCAGCAGTTCCCCCGGGGGGAACACCGGGGAGCTGTTTTTT; cdr3_aa: CASSSPGGNTGELFF
j_call: TRBJ2-7; clone_size: NA; v_call: TRBV10-3; d_call: NA; cdr3_nt: TGTGCCATCAGTACCAACGGGGGCGGCGAGCAGTACTTC; cdr3_aa: CAISTNGGGEQYF
j_call: TRBJ1-5; clone_size: NA; v_call: TRBV27; d_call: TRBD1; cdr3_nt: TGTGCCAGCAGTACGCGGGGGCAGGGGACAGCCCGCGAGGGGCCCCAGCATTTT; cdr3_aa: CASSTRGQGTAREGPQHF
j_call: TRBJ2-1; clone_size: NA; v_call: TRBV7-9; d_call: TRBD2; cdr3_nt: TGTGCCAGCAGCCTACTGACTAGCGGCAACAATGAGCAGTTCTTC; cdr3_aa: CASSLLTSGNNEQFF
j_call: TRBJ1-1; clone_size: NA; v_call: TRBV21-1; d_call: NA; cdr3_nt: TGTGCCAGCAGCAAAGACAGATATTACACTGAAGCTTTCTTT; cdr3_aa: CASSKDRYYTEAFF
j_call: TRBJ2-5; clone_size: NA; v_call: TRBV5-4; d_call: NA; cdr3_nt: TGTGCCAGCAAATCGGGGCGACAGTCCCAAGAGACCCAGTACTTC; cdr3_aa: CASKSGRQSQETQYF
j_call: TRBJ2-7; clone_size: NA; v_call: TRBV5-5; d_call: NA; cdr3_nt: TGTGCCAGCAGCTTGATAATAGCCTACGAGCAGTACTTC; cdr3_aa: CASSLIIAYEQYF
j_call: TRBJ2-1; clone_size: NA; v_call: TRBV5-1; d_call: TRBD2; cdr3_nt: TGCGCCAGCAGCTTGGGTCACCTAGCGGGGAATTACAATGAGCAGTTCTTC; cdr3_aa: CASSLGHLAGNYNEQFF